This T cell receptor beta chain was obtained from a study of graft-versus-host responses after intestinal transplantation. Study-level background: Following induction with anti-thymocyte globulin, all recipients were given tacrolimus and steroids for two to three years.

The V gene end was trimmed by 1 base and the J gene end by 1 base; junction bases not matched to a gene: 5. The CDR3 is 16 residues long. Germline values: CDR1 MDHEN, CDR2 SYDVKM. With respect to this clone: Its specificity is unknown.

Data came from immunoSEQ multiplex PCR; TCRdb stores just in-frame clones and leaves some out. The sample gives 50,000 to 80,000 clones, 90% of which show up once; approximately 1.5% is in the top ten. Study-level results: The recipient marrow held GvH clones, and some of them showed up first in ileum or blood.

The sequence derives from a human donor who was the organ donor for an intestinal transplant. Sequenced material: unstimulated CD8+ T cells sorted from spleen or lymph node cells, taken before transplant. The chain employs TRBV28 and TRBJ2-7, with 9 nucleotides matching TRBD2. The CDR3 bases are TGTGCCAGCAGTTTATCGGGACTAGCCTGGTCCTACGAGCAGTACTTC. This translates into CASSLSGLAWSYEQYF.